A selection of T cell receptor beta chains follows, all from one sample in a study of Graves' ophthalmopathy and Graves' hyperthyroidism. TCRdb processed the multiplex PCR reads anew with MiXCR; each CDR3 protein has one entry. The data show around 1.1 million distinct CDR3 sequences, around a third seen once. Sequencing was carried out using peripheral blood or thyroid tissue (not recorded which). Receptors originate from an adult man with Graves' hyperthyroidism. The CDR3 runs from the conserved cysteine through the conserved F or W. D genes are given only for firm matches. Clone size is shown for a subset of rows, as once, few, many or a class of expanded clone.

>TRBJ1-3|few|NA|TRBV7-2
TGTGCCAGCAGCACTTTTACGCAGTTCTCTGGAAACACCATATATTTT
CASSTFTQFSGNTIYF
>TRBJ1-3|many|NA|TRBV29-1
TGCAGCGTGACGACAGACCTATCTGGAAACACCATATATTTT
CSVTTDLSGNTIYF
>TRBJ2-7|few|NA|TRBV5-4
TGTGCCAGCAGCTTGGGATCTCTGGCCGAGCAGTACTTC
CASSLGSLAEQYF
>TRBJ1-5|many|NA|TRBV2
TGTGCCAGCAGTGTTGGATGGGATCAGCCCCAGCATTTT
CASSVGWDQPQHF
>TRBJ2-7|many|NA|TRBV9
TGTGCCAGCAGCAGTCCGCACAGCTACGAGCAGTACTTC
CASSSPHSYEQYF
>TRBJ2-7|NA|NA|TRBV7-2
TGTGCCAGCAGCTTATTAAGAGACACCTACGAGCAGTACTTC
CASSLLRDTYEQYF
>TRBJ1-1|NA|NA|TRBV2
TGTGCCAGCAGTGAAGGCGGACACGGCCTTCGAGCTTTCTTT
CASSEGGHGLRAFF
>TRBJ2-2|many|TRBD1|TRBV7-9
TGTGCCAGCAGAGCCGGGACAGCGAACACCGGGGAGCTGTTTTTT
CASRAGTANTGELFF
>TRBJ1-6|NA|NA|TRBV20-1
TGCAGTGCCGATCTAACATGGACAGTCAATAATTCACCCCTCCACTTT
CSADLTWTVNNSPLHF
>TRBJ1-6|many|TRBD1|TRBV5-1
TGCGCCAGCAGGACGGGACAGGCGAACTTTTCACCCCTCCACTTT
CASRTGQANFSPLHF
>TRBJ1-2|NA|NA|TRBV6-5
TGTGCCAGCAGTTACTCGAAGCGCTACACCTTC
CASSYSKRYTF
>TRBJ2-2|NA|TRBD2|TRBV5-1
TGCGCCAGCAACCCCGGGGGGTCTGTGTCCGGGGAGCTGTTTTTT
CASNPGGSVSGELFF
>TRBJ2-7|many|TRBD2|TRBV6-6
TGTGCCAGCAGCGAAGGGACTAGCGGCCCAGAGCAGTACTTC
CASSEGTSGPEQYF
>TRBJ1-2|NA|NA|TRBV13
TGTGCCAGCAGCCTACTGGGTGGAGGGTATCATTTTGGCTACACCTTC
CASSLLGGGYHFGYTF
>TRBJ2-2|NA|TRBD1|TRBV7-2
TGTGCCAGCAGCTTAGTTACAGGGGGCGCCGGGGAGCTGTTTTTT
CASSLVTGGAGELFF
>TRBJ2-5|NA|NA|TRBV12-3/TRBV12-4
TGTGCCAGCAGCTTTACCGGGGGGCCGGTTGAGACCCAGTACTTC
CASSFTGGPVETQYF
>TRBJ1-1|many|NA|TRBV20-1
TGCAGTGCTAGAGATTCACACAGGCAATTCTTT
CSARDSHRQFF
>TRBJ2-1|NA|TRBD1|TRBV7-7
TGTGCCAGCAGCCGACAGGGCTGGTCCTACAATGAGCAGTTCTTC
CASSRQGWSYNEQFF
>TRBJ1-5|many|NA|TRBV12-3/TRBV12-4
TGTGCCAGCAGTTTAGCTGGGTCGCGTCAGCCCCAGCATTTT
CASSLAGSRQPQHF
>TRBJ2-6|NA|NA|TRBV7-9
TGTGCCAGCACCCGAGGGGGAGGGGCCAACGTCCTGACTTTC
CASTRGGGANVLTF
>TRBJ2-7|many|TRBD2|TRBV15
TGTGCCACCAGCAGCAACCTACTAGCGGGAGACGAGCAGTACTTC
CATSSNLLAGDEQYF